The rows below give T cell receptor beta chains drawn from one sample of a study of blood T cell repertoires in COVID-19. Sequenced by immunoSEQ multiplex PCR; TCRdb stores in-frame clones only, minus some. The table lists tens of thousands of clones, around 85% of them singletons. The sample taken for sequencing was peripheral blood. The receptors stem from a man aged 50 to 60 with COVID-19, enrolled during active disease. Both conserved end residues are part of each CDR3. Fields, in order: J gene, V gene, D gene, clone size, CDR3 DNA, CDR3 protein. D genes are given only for firm matches. Some rows mark clone size as missing; the rest say once, few, many or name a class of expanded clone.

TRBJ1-1,TRBV6-5,.,few,TGTGCCAGCAGTTACTCGGGCGGAGGTCGTGATTTCTTT,CASSYSGGGRDFF
TRBJ2-2,TRBV6-5,TRBD2,.,TGTGCCAGCAGTAAGACTAGCGGGAACACCGGGGAGCTGTTTTTT,CASSKTSGNTGELFF
TRBJ2-2,TRBV6-5,.,.,TGTGCCAGCAGTAGGACAGCCGGGGAGCTGTTTTTT,CASSRTAGELFF
TRBJ2-7,TRBV25-1,.,.,TGTGCCAGCAGTGGAACTACTTGGCCTTACGAGCAGTACTTC,CASSGTTWPYEQYF
TRBJ2-2,TRBV7-6,.,.,TGTGCCAGCAGCGTACAAGCTAGTGGCACCGGGGAGCTGTTTTTT,CASSVQASGTGELFF
TRBJ2-1,TRBV5-1,.,once,TGCGCCAGCAGCTCCGGGACACTCTACAATGAGCAGTTCTTC,CASSSGTLYNEQFF
TRBJ2-7,TRBV7-9,TRBD2,.,TGTGCCAGCAGCTCCAGGGCTAGCGGGAGGAACGAGCAGTACTTC,CASSSRASGRNEQYF
TRBJ2-1,TRBV6-6,.,.,TGTGCCAGCAGTTATAAACAGGGAACGGGTGAGCAGTTCTTC,CASSYKQGTGEQFF
TRBJ2-5,TRBV7-9,TRBD2,.,TGTGCCAGCAGCTGGGGACTAGCGGAAGAGACCCAGTACTTC,CASSWGLAEETQYF
TRBJ2-5,TRBV25-1,.,.,TGTGCCAGCAGTGAATATCGGGTTGGAGAGACCCAGTACTTC,CASSEYRVGETQYF
TRBJ1-1,TRBV15,.,few,TGTGCCACCAGCTCAAAACGGGGGGGCACTGAAGCTTTCTTT,CATSSKRGGTEAFF
TRBJ2-7,TRBV7-2,.,.,TGTGCCAGCAGCTTATGGAGCGGGTCGAGCTCCTACGAGCAGTACTTC,CASSLWSGSSSYEQYF
TRBJ1-2,TRBV4-2,TRBD1,.,TGTGCCAGCAGCCAAGAGACAGGGAGATATTATGGCTACACCTTC,CASSQETGRYYGYTF
TRBJ1-2,TRBV7-2,TRBD1,.,TGTGCCAGCAGCCTAGGGACAGGACCTTCTAACTATGGCTACACCTTC,CASSLGTGPSNYGYTF
TRBJ2-7,TRBV24-1,TRBD2,.,TGTGCCACCAGTGACCCCGGCGGGGGAAGGTACGAGCAGTACTTC,CATSDPGGGRYEQYF
TRBJ1-2,TRBV4-2,.,.,TGTGCCAGCAGCCAAGAACAGGGCGGAGGCTACACCTTC,CASSQEQGGGYTF
TRBJ2-5,TRBV9,TRBD1,.,TGTGCCAGCAGCGCCTCAGGGGGCCGGGAGACCCAGTACTTC,CASSASGGRETQYF
TRBJ2-7,TRBV11-3,.,.,TGTGCCAGCAGCTCCCCCAGTTCCGACGAGCAGTACTTC,CASSSPSSDEQYF
TRBJ1-5,TRBV7-2,.,few,TGTGCCAGCAACGCACAGGGATTAGGGCAGCCCCAGCATTTT,CASNAQGLGQPQHF
TRBJ1-6,TRBV6-6,.,.,TGTGCCAGCATAAGTAACCGGCGGGCGCGTTCACCCCTCCACTTT,CASISNRRARSPLHF
TRBJ1-4,TRBV25-1,.,.,TGTGCCAGCAGGACAGTCTTAAATGAAAAACTGTTTTTT,CASRTVLNEKLFF
TRBJ2-7,TRBV6-1,.,once,TGTGCCAGCAGTGATATGAACAGGTTGACGGACGAGCAGTACTTC,CASSDMNRLTDEQYF
TRBJ1-2,TRBV28,TRBD1,.,TGTGCCAGCAGTCCGCTATGGGGACAGGGGGTTGGAGGCTACACCTTC,CASSPLWGQGVGGYTF
TRBJ2-4,TRBV4-3,.,once,TGCGCCAGCAGCCCCGGTTTGGGAGTCAAAAACATTCAGTACTTC,CASSPGLGVKNIQYF
TRBJ1-1,TRBV18,TRBD1,.,TGTGCCAGCTCACTACCGGGACAGGGGACAATTATAGGAGCTTTCTTT,CASSLPGQGTIIGAFF
TRBJ1-5,TRBV18,.,.,TGTGCCAGCTCACGGGACACCAGGGGAAGCAATCAGCCCCAGCATTTT,CASSRDTRGSNQPQHF
TRBJ1-3,TRBV6-5,.,.,TGTGCCAGCAGTCTGACAGTCTCTGGAAACACCATATATTTT,CASSLTVSGNTIYF
TRBJ2-7,TRBV18,.,.,TGTGCCAGCTCACCCCTAAGCTCCTACGAGCAGTACTTC,CASSPLSSYEQYF
TRBJ2-3,TRBV6-5,.,.,TGTGCCAGCACCTTACAGGCTTTAAGCACAGATACGCAGTATTTT,CASTLQALSTDTQYF
TRBJ1-1,TRBV4-2,.,few,TGTGCCAGCAGCCAACCTCCTACCGTGATGAACACTGAAGCTTTCTTT,CASSQPPTVMNTEAFF
TRBJ1-1,TRBV5-1,.,.,TGCGCCAGCAGCTTGGACCACCTCAGAACTGAAGCTTTCTTT,CASSLDHLRTEAFF
TRBJ1-1,TRBV3-1/TRBV3-2,.,once,TGTGCCAGCAGGGTGGGGGGTGGAACTGAAGCTTTCTTT,CASRVGGGTEAFF
TRBJ1-1,TRBV6-5,TRBD1,.,TGTGCCACCGACAGGGGAGGGGGCACTGAAGCTTTCTTT,CATDRGGGTEAFF
TRBJ2-7,TRBV3-1/TRBV3-2,.,.,TGTGCCAGCAGCCAAGCGGGAAGGAAGAACGAGCAGTACTTC,CASSQAGRKNEQYF
TRBJ2-5,TRBV15,TRBD1,.,TGTGCCACCAGCAGAGACAGGGGGCGAGAGACCCAGTACTTC,CATSRDRGRETQYF
TRBJ1-2,TRBV5-4,.,few,TGTGCCAGCAGCCTATACAGCAGGGGACGAGGCTACACCTTC,CASSLYSRGRGYTF
TRBJ2-1,TRBV18,TRBD2,.,TGTGCCAGCGCGGGAAGACTAGCGGGAGCGAATGAGCAGTTCTTC,CASAGRLAGANEQFF
TRBJ2-2,TRBV6-1,.,many,TGTGCCAGCAGTGAAGAAGTGGCGCGAGGGCTCGCCGGGGAGCTGTTTTTT,CASSEEVARGLAGELFF
TRBJ2-7,TRBV27,TRBD2,.,TGTGCCAGCAGTCCCCGACCCGGACTAGCGGGAGGCCTCTCCTACGAGCAGTACTTC,CASSPRPGLAGGLSYEQYF
TRBJ2-1,TRBV28,TRBD1,.,TGTGCCAGCAGTTCCACGCGTCCCGGGACAGGGGCCTACAATGAGCAGTTCTTC,CASSSTRPGTGAYNEQFF
TRBJ2-1,TRBV28,.,.,TGTGCCAGCAGTCCGAGTGGTAGCGGCTACAATGAGCAGTTCTTC,CASSPSGSGYNEQFF
TRBJ2-1,TRBV3-1/TRBV3-2,.,few,TGTGCCAGCAGCCGCAGGGGCAATGAGCAGTTCTTC,CASSRRGNEQFF
TRBJ1-2,TRBV6-5,.,.,TGTGCCAGCAGCCCCGAGAGGATAAACTATGGCTACACCTTC,CASSPERINYGYTF
TRBJ2-7,TRBV19,TRBD1,.,TGTGCCAGTGGGGACAGGGCCTACGAGCAGTACTTC,CASGDRAYEQYF
TRBJ2-2,TRBV28,TRBD2,.,TGTGCCAGCAGTTCCGGGACTAGCGGGAGAAGGGGCACCGGGGAGCTGTTTTTT,CASSSGTSGRRGTGELFF
TRBJ2-7,TRBV11-2,.,.,TGTGCCAGCAGCTTCCCGGGTGGCGAGCAGTACTTC,CASSFPGGEQYF
TRBJ2-7,TRBV5-4,.,.,TGTGCCAGCAGCCCCGGCGCGGGGGCTCTAACCTACGAGCAGTACTTC,CASSPGAGALTYEQYF
TRBJ2-5,TRBV6-1,TRBD2,.,TGTGCCAGCAGTGAAAAGATAGCGGGAGGAGAGACCCAGTACTTC,CASSEKIAGGETQYF
TRBJ2-7,TRBV19,TRBD1,once,TGTGCCAGTAGTAGGGACAGGCCCTACGAGCAGTACTTC,CASSRDRPYEQYF
TRBJ1-6,TRBV18,.,.,TGTGCCAGCTCACCGAAATCTCGAGCAGGGCTATCGGCACCCCTCCACTTT,CASSPKSRAGLSAPLHF
TRBJ2-2,TRBV6-5,.,.,TGTGCCAGCAGTCCCGACAGGTTAACCACCGGGGAGCTGTTTTTT,CASSPDRLTTGELFF
TRBJ2-1,TRBV7-2,TRBD2,.,TGTGCCAGCAGAACACTAGCGGGAAGATACAATGAGCAGTTCTTC,CASRTLAGRYNEQFF
TRBJ2-7,TRBV2,TRBD2,.,TGTGCCAGCAGCACCCCGGGACTAGCGGGGGCCACCCAGTACTTC,CASSTPGLAGATQYF
TRBJ1-1,TRBV3-1/TRBV3-2,TRBD1,.,TGTGCCAGCAGCCCCCCGGGACAGCTGAACACTGAAGCTTTCTTT,CASSPPGQLNTEAFF
TRBJ1-1,TRBV18,.,.,TGTGCCAGCGCCTTGTTTCGGGAGAACACTGAAGCTTTCTTT,CASALFRENTEAFF
TRBJ2-2,TRBV13,.,few,TGTGCCAGCAGCTTAGACAGGGCAGCCGCCGGGGAGCTGTTTTTT,CASSLDRAAAGELFF
TRBJ2-3,TRBV10-2,.,.,TGCGCCAGCAGTAACCAGGGTACCGATACGCAGTATTTT,CASSNQGTDTQYF